This entry describes one T cell receptor (beta chain). The entry originates in a study of blood T cell repertoires in COVID-19. The wider study: Samples taken during acute and convalescent COVID-19 were collected in the United States, Italy and Spain. T cells, B-cell-depleted T cells, or PBMCs provided the cDNA or gDNA that served as material.

In the authors' workflow: The assay estimated nucleated cells by amplifying reference gene primers. TCRdb's copy holds only in-frame clones and misses some; the assay was immunoSEQ multiplex PCR. Clone size and the V and J calls come from that table; the DNA yielded D and trimming. The repertoire holds over 130,000 clones, with more than 60% as singletons. Germline loops: CDR1 LNHDA, CDR2 SQIVND (reference sequence). The length of the CDR3 is 14 residues. The V end lost 6 bases, the J end lost 2 bases, and 10 bases lay between the germline ends. The sequencing input was peripheral blood. This receptor was identified in a man between 50 and 59 years old with acute or convalescent COVID-19. This sequence joins TRBV19 and TRBJ2-2; possible D gene TRBD1, 5 bases. The CDR3 loop reads CASRLDTNTGELFF. The CDR3 DNA reads TGTGCCAGTAGGTTGGACACAAACACCGGGGAGCTGTTTTTT.